Included here is one TCR beta chain sequence, with context. The sample belongs to a study of blood T cell repertoires in COVID-19. Original processing methods: Estimation of nucleated cell counts relied on the amplification of reference gene primers. Here immunoSEQ multiplex PCR was the method, and the copy in TCRdb shows in-frame clones only, minus some. V and J calls plus clone size are reproduced from that table; the DNA served to infer D and trimming. The table records approximately 80,000 clones, 65% to 90% of them present only once. This sequence originates from a man aged 80 or over with acute or convalescent COVID-19. Sequenced sample: peripheral blood.

In DNA form, the CDR3 reads TGTGCCAGCGCCTCCGGGACGAACACCGGGGAGCTGTTTTTT. The encoded protein is CASASGTNTGELFF. The V and J genes are TRBV6-5 and TRBJ2-2; tentative D call: TRBD2 (5 bases). The CDR3 sequence is 14 residues long. In germline, CDR1 is MNHEY, CDR2 SVGAGI. The V and J ends lost 8 bases and 0 bases respectively, with 10 bases between them.